This TCR beta chain derives from a study of blood T cell repertoires in COVID-19. Study in general: Sources were T cells, B-cell-depleted T cells, or PBMCs; the material itself was cDNA or gDNA.

Repertoires were generated with immunoSEQ multiplex PCR, while TCRdb's copy carries only in-frame clones and drops some. The sample includes over 100,000 clones, approximately 85% seen only once; the top ten take approximately 1.3%. Trimming took off 3 bases at V and 3 bases at J, with 8 bases between the two ends. The length of the CDR3 is 14 residues. The germline V gene encodes CDR1 SGHAT and CDR2 FQNNGV. The receptor comes from a man between 40 and 49 years old with acute or convalescent COVID-19. The specimen was peripheral blood. The chain uses TRBV11-2 and TRBJ2-2; D not certain. CDR3 nucleotides: TGTGCCAGCAGCTTGTCACCGGACACCGGGGAGCTGTTTTTT. Protein: CASSLSPDTGELFF.